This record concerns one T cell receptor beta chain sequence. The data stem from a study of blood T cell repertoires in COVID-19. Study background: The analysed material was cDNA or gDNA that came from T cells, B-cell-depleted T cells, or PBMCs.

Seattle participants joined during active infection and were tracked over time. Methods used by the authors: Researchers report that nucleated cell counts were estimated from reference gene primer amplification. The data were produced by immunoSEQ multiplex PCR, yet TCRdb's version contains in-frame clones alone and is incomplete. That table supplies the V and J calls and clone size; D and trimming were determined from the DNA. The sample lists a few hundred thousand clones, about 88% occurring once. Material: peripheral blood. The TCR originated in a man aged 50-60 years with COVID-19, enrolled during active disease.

CDR3 region: CASSPRGGSHEKLFF. DNA of the CDR3: TGTGCCAGTAGTCCCAGAGGGGGTTCTCATGAAAAACTGTTTTTT. The genes are TRBV19 and TRBJ1-4, with D maybe TRBD1 (6 bases). Germline-derived CDR1 and CDR2 are LNHDA and SQIVND (reference sequence). Trimming removed 5 bases at V and 6 bases at J, with 16 bases between. This CDR3 has 15 residues.